One and the same sample provided the 8 T cell receptor beta chains below, sequenced in a study of OX40 agonist ivuxolimab in advanced cancers. Some clones are missing from TCRdb's copy, which holds only in-frame ones; the method was immunoSEQ multiplex PCR. The table lists about 81,000 clones, about 86% of them singletons, with 6.5% to 8% in the top ten. The sequences come from CD4+ or CD8+ T cells sorted from blood, collected in a trial of the OX40 agonist ivuxolimab. These receptors were taken from an adult with an advanced solid tumor such as melanoma, head and neck, liver or kidney cancer.

This clone occurred a few times. The chain uses TRBV19 and TRBJ1-5, with unresolved D. CDR3 length: 15 amino acids. The germline V and J ends were trimmed by 7 bases and 2 bases, with 15 bases remaining between them. Germline CDR1 LNHDA, CDR2 SQIVND (reference sequence). CDR3 sequence reads: CASIGPGMGNQPQHF. DNA of the CDR3: TGTGCCAGTATCGGCCCGGGGATGGGCAATCAGCCCCAGCATTTT.

The rearrangement uses TRBV6-5 and TRBJ1-2; D gene unclear. This CDR3 contains 14 residues. Germline assignment: CDR1 MNHEY and CDR2 SVGAGI. Trimming pared 5 bases from V and 5 bases from J, leaving 15 bases between. CDR3 in amino acids: CASSPQGGWYGYTF. The CDR3 DNA reads as TGTGCCAGCAGTCCCCAAGGTGGATGGTATGGCTACACCTTC.

The chain is built from TRBV18 and TRBJ2-3, with no clear D. The V gene's germline CDR1 is KGHSH and CDR2 LQKENI. V was cut by 0 bases and J by 6 bases, with 13 bases left in between. This CDR3 region has 15 residues. This CDR3 reads CASSPPDGIMDTQYF. The CDR3 region has the DNA TGTGCCAGCTCACCACCGGATGGGATTATGGATACGCAGTATTTT.

The chain carries TRBV7-8 and TRBJ2-1, with D perhaps assigned TRBD1 or TRBD2 (5 bases each). Germline-derived CDR1 and CDR2 are SGHVS and FQNEAQ. This CDR3 is 13 amino acids long. With 5 bases removed from V and 7 bases from J, the gap between germline ends came to 12 bases. Written as DNA, the CDR3 is TGTGCCAGCAGCACCACTGGGGGTAATGAGCAGTTCTTC. It encodes CASSTTGGNEQFF.

Only one count was recorded for this clone. The chain combines TRBV30 with TRBJ1-5; D remains unclear. The CDR3 covers 15 residues. CDR1 and CDR2 (germline): GTSNPN, SVGIG (reference sequence). The V gene lost 4 bases and the J gene lost 3 bases, with 16 bases spanning the gap. The CDR3 DNA follows: TGTGCCTGGACTTTGGGTAGCTCAGACAATCAGCCCCAGCATTTT. Its protein product is CAWTLGSSDNQPQHF.

V gene TRBV14 combines with J gene TRBJ2-1; 13 nucleotides agree with TRBD2. Unmatched junction bases numbered 14, after V lost 5 bases and J lost 10 bases. Germline CDR1 reads SGHDN; CDR2 reads FVKESK. The CDR3 extends over 17 amino acids. This CDR3 reads CASSIHPTSGRANEQFF. In nucleotides, the CDR3 is TGTGCCAGCAGCATTCACCCCACTAGCGGGAGGGCCAACGAGCAGTTCTTC.

The chain links TRBV28 to TRBJ1-6, with D hard to call. The V gene lost 3 bases and the J gene lost 7 bases, with 13 bases spanning the gap. This CDR3 region has 15 residues. CDR1 is MDHEN and CDR2 is SYDVKM in the germline V gene. The CDR3 DNA is TGTGCCAGCAGTTTCCCAGCGGGGTCCAATTCACCCCTCCACTTT. It specifies CASSFPAGSNSPLHF.

The chain is built from TRBV19 and TRBJ1-3, with a weak D call TRBD1 (5 bases). V was clipped by 8 bases and J by 1 base, with 12 bases between them. The CDR3 is 14 amino acids. Looked up from germline, CDR1 is LNHDA and CDR2 is SQIVND (reference sequence). The CDR3 spells CASGTAGSGNTIYF. The CDR3, as DNA: TGTGCCAGTGGGACTGCAGGGTCTGGAAACACCATATATTTT.